Ten or more counts support the clone carrying this T cell receptor beta chain. Its target is not known. The CDR3 extends over 16 amino acids. Germline V CDR1 and CDR2: SGHRS, YFSETQ. V dropped 4 bases and J dropped 4; count of bases not matched to a gene: 10. The data belong to a study of blood T cells in healthy people across ages. Study observations and caveats: Higher naive T cell percentage went strongly together with higher TCR beta diversity. Donors of long life had a larger count of naive CD4+ cells and greater diversity than aged donors.

RNA extraction gave at least 5.5 micrograms of total RNA per sample. Sample-barcoded 5' priming and a J-beta primer mix drove a second PCR of roughly 7 to 11 cycles. TCRdb re-derived calls from the 5' RACE reads in MiXCR, one entry per CDR3 protein. The table records approximately 290,000 distinct CDR3 sequences, roughly 29% of them present only once. What was sequenced was blood. The TCR originated in an older woman in good health. V gene TRBV5-1 combines with J gene TRBJ1-2, with 10 nucleotides matching TRBD1. The CDR3 bases are TGCGCCAGCAGCGAGGGACAGGGGCCATCCCTCTATGGCTACACCTTC. Residues: CASSEGQGPSLYGYTF.